These T cell receptor beta chains were read from a single sample in a study of blood T cell repertoires in COVID-19. TCRdb keeps only in-frame clones here, not all; method: immunoSEQ multiplex PCR. Among about 350,000 clones listed, 89% were seen once. Sequenced: peripheral blood. These receptor sequences come from a woman aged 60-70 years with COVID-19, enrolled during active disease. CDR3s include the opening cysteine and the closing phenylalanine or tryptophan. The D gene is left open where the match is weak. For some rows the clone size is stated as once, few or many, or as a class when expanded; others skip it.

>TRBJ1-5|NA|NA|TRBV21-1
TGTGCCAGCAGCAAAGAAGGGGGCGATCAGCCCCAGCATTTT
CASSKEGGDQPQHF
>TRBJ2-1|few|TRBD1|TRBV6-6
TGTGCCAGCACCCCCCGTGGGACAGGGGGGGTCAATGAGCAGTTCTTC
CASTPRGTGGVNEQFF
>TRBJ2-1|once|TRBD2|TRBV7-3
TGTGCCAGCAGCTCAGGTACTAGCGGGGCTAGTGAGCAGTTCTTC
CASSSGTSGASEQFF
>TRBJ2-5|NA|NA|TRBV28
TGTGCCAGCAGTTTAGAGGGCGAGACCCAGTACTTC
CASSLEGETQYF
>TRBJ1-6|NA|TRBD1|TRBV19
TGTGCCAGTAGTAGACAGGGCGCGCGGTCACCCCTCCACTTT
CASSRQGARSPLHF
>TRBJ2-6|NA|NA|TRBV6-5
TGTGCCAGCAGTTACGGGGGGTGGCCTGGGGCCAACGTCCTGACTTTC
CASSYGGWPGANVLTF
>TRBJ2-7|once|TRBD2|TRBV10-3
TGTGCCACCGGACTAGCGGGCTCCTACGAGCAGTACTTC
CATGLAGSYEQYF
>TRBJ2-5|NA|NA|TRBV18
TGTGCCAGCTCACCACAATTAGCTAGCCAAGAGACCCAGTACTTC
CASSPQLASQETQYF
>TRBJ2-1|NA|NA|TRBV6-6
TGTGCCAGCAATGGTTTGGGACTCACTTATTACAATGAGCAGTTCTTC
CASNGLGLTYYNEQFF
>TRBJ1-4|NA|NA|TRBV28
TGTGCCAAATCCGACAGGAACATTGAAAAACTGTTTTTT
CAKSDRNIEKLFF
>TRBJ2-5|NA|TRBD2|TRBV6-1
TGTGCCAGCAGTGACGGGCGGGGGGGCGATCGGGAGACCCAGTACTTC
CASSDGRGGDRETQYF
>TRBJ1-1|few|TRBD1|TRBV5-1
TGCGCCAGCGGGGAGACAGGGAGCACTGAAGCTTTCTTT
CASGETGSTEAFF
>TRBJ2-2|NA|NA|TRBV5-1
TGCGCCAGCAGCTTGGAGGGGTTCGCCGGGGAGCTGTTTTTT
CASSLEGFAGELFF
>TRBJ1-6|NA|TRBD1|TRBV3-1/TRBV3-2
TGTGCCAGCAGCCTGACAGGGGCCATTTCACCCCTCCACTTT
CASSLTGAISPLHF
>TRBJ1-1|NA|NA|TRBV19
TGTGCCAGTAAGGGGCAGGGATACACTGAAGCTTTCTTT
CASKGQGYTEAFF
>TRBJ1-2|NA|NA|TRBV28
TGTGCCAGCAGTTTGGGGGGGCGCGGCGGCTACACCTTC
CASSLGGRGGYTF
>TRBJ2-7|NA|TRBD1|TRBV28
TGTGCCAGCAGTTTAGACAGGGGGACCGACGAGCAGTACTTC
CASSLDRGTDEQYF
>TRBJ2-7|NA|NA|TRBV20-1
TGCAGTGCTAGTCTCCGAGGCGAAAGAAACGAGCAGTACTTC
CSASLRGERNEQYF
>TRBJ1-5|NA|NA|TRBV28
TGTGCCAGCAGTATAGATCAGCCCCAGCATTTT
CASSIDQPQHF
>TRBJ2-3|once|NA|TRBV15
TGTGCCACCAGCAGACGTGGACAGAGTTTTTGGAATACGCAGTATTTT
CATSRRGQSFWNTQYF
>TRBJ1-2|NA|NA|TRBV12-3/TRBV12-4
TGTGCCAGCAGTTTACTTCAGGGGCTGGTCACCTTC
CASSLLQGLVTF
>TRBJ2-1|NA|NA|TRBV6-5
TGTGCCAGCAGCCGCAACAGGGTTCCCTACAATGAGCAGTTCTTC
CASSRNRVPYNEQFF
>TRBJ2-1|once|NA|TRBV5-1
TGCGCCAGTCCAACAGGGAATTCCTACAATGAGCAGTTCTTC
CASPTGNSYNEQFF
>TRBJ1-5|NA|NA|TRBV19
TGTGCCAGTAGTATAGTCCGGGGTCCCGGGAGCAATCAGCCCCAGCATTTT
CASSIVRGPGSNQPQHF
>TRBJ1-5|NA|TRBD1|TRBV3-1/TRBV3-2
TGTGCCAGCAGCCAAGGGGGGACAGGGTGGAATCAGCCCCAGCATTTT
CASSQGGTGWNQPQHF
>TRBJ1-2|NA|TRBD1|TRBV2
TGTGCCAGCACTCACAGGGGAGTTGGCTACACCTTC
CASTHRGVGYTF
>TRBJ1-2|NA|NA|TRBV10-3
TGTGCCATCAGTGAGTCATCCCCCTATCTTAACTATGGCTACACCTTC
CAISESSPYLNYGYTF
>TRBJ2-1|NA|NA|TRBV7-2
TGTGCCAGCAGCCCCCCGGGGGTCGGGAATGAGCAGTTCTTC
CASSPPGVGNEQFF
>TRBJ1-2|NA|NA|TRBV28
TGTGCCAGCACACAGCAAAACTATGGCTACACCTTC
CASTQQNYGYTF
>TRBJ2-7|once|NA|TRBV18
TGTGCCAGCTCACTGGGACGGACTACCTACGAGCAGTACTTC
CASSLGRTTYEQYF
>TRBJ1-5|few|NA|TRBV4-2
TGTGCCAGCAGCCAAGAGGGGGGGCGAGGTCAGCCCCAGCATTTT
CASSQEGGRGQPQHF
>TRBJ1-2|few|NA|TRBV6-5
TGTGCCAGCAGTTCACGGACTGGGAACTATGGCTACACCTTC
CASSSRTGNYGYTF
>TRBJ2-3|NA|NA|TRBV7-2
TGTGCCAGCAGCTTAGGGCGGGCCTTCACAGATACGCAGTATTTT
CASSLGRAFTDTQYF
>TRBJ2-7|NA|TRBD1|TRBV10-3
TGTGCCATCAGTGACGCCGGGACAGGGAACTACGAGCAGTACTTC
CAISDAGTGNYEQYF
>TRBJ1-6|NA|NA|TRBV7-9
TGTGCCAGCAGCTCGGACAGACTTGATTCACCCCTCCACTTT
CASSSDRLDSPLHF